This T cell receptor (beta chain) came from a study of Ad26.COV2.S vaccination and SARS-CoV-2 variants. About this clone: The target antigen is unknown.

Study results and limitations: Measures of TCR breadth and depth may have fallen short of total T cell responses.

Treatment noted: roughly 20 received Ad26.COV2.S at low or high dose, single or two shots; 5 received placebo; per-sample allocation not given. Day 63 after the first injection of vaccine or placebo was the sampling time. An Ad26 vector carrying the Wuhan-strain SARS-CoV-2 spike served as the vaccine. Clones were read by immunoSEQ multiplex PCR, and TCRdb kept only the in-frame ones, dropping some. The data show roughly 270,000 clones, with around 87% seen just once and about 3.1% held by the top ten. The CDR3 spans 14 residues. The ends were cut back, 7 bases at V and 1 base at J, with 13 bases in the middle. Germline-derived CDR1 and CDR2 are MNHEY and SVGAGI.

This chain links TRBV6-5 with TRBJ1-2; D uncertain. This receptor was identified in a person aged 18 to 65 who received the Ad26.COV2.S COVID-19 vaccine or a placebo. The input for sequencing was peripheral blood, taken in a trial of Ad26.COV2.S vaccine versus placebo. CDR3 DNA: TGTGCCAGCACCCCCGGGGTACTTAACTATGGCTACACCTTC. As protein: CASTPGVLNYGYTF.